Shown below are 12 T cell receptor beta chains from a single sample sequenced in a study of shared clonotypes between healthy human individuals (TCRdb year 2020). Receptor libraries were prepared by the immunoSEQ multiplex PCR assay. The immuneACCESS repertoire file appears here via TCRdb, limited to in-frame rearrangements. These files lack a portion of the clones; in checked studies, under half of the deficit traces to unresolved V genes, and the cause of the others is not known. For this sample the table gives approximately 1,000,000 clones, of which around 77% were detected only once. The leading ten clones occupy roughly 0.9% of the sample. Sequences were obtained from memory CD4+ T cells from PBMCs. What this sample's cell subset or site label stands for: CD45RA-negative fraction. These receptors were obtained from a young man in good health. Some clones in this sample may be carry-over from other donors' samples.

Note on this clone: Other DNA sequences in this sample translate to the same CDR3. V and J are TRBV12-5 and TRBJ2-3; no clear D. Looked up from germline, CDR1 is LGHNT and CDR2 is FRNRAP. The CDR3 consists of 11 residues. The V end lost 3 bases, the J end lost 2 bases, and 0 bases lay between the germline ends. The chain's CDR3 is CASGFTDTQYF. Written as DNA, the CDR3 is TGTGCTAGTGGTTTCACAGATACGCAGTATTTT.

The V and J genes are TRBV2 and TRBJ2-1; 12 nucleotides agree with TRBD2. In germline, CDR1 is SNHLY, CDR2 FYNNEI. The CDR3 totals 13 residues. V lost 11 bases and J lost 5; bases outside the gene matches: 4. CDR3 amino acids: CACGLAGNNEQFF. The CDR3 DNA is TGTGCCTGCGGACTAGCGGGAAACAATGAGCAGTTCTTC.

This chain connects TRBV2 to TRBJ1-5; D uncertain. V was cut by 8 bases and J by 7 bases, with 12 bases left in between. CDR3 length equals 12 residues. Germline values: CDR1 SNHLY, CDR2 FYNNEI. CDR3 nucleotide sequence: TGTGCCAGCTGCGAGGGAGGGCAGCCCCAGCATTTT. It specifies CASCEGGQPQHF.

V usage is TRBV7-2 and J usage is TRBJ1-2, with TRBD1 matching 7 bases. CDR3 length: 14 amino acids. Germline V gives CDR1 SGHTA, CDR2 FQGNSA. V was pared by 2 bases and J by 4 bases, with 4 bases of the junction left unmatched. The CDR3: CASSLKGQSYGYTF. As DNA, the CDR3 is TGTGCCAGCAGCTTAAAGGGACAGTCCTATGGCTACACCTTC. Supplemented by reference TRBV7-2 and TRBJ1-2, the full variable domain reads GAGVSQSPSNKVTEKGKDVELRCDPISGHTALYWYRQSLGQGLEFLIYFQGNSAPDKSGLPSDRFSAERTGGSVSTLTIQRTQQEDSAVYLCASSLKGQSYGYTFGSGTRLTVV.

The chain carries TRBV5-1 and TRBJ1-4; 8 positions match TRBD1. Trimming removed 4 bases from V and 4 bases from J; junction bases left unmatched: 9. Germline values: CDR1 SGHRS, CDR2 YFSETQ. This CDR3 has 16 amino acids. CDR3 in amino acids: CASSVPTGGNNEKLFF. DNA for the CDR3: TGCGCCAGCAGCGTCCCCACAGGGGGAAATAATGAAAAACTGTTTTTT.

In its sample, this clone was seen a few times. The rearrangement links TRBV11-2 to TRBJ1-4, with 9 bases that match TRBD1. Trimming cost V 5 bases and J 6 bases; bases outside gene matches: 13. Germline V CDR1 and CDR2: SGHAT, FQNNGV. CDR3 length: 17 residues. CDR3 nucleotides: TGTGCCAGCAGCCCAGCACCGGGACAGGGAACATATGAAAAACTGTTTTTT. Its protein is CASSPAPGQGTYEKLFF.

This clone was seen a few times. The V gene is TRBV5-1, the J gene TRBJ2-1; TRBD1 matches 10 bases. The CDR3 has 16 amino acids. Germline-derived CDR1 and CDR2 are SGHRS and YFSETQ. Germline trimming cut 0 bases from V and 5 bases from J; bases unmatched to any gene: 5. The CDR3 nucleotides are TGCGCCAGCAGCTTGGTCCTGGGACAGGGGAACAATGAGCAGTTCTTC. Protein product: CASSLVLGQGNNEQFF.

CDR3 protein: CASRTGGAPGAQYF. In nucleotides, the CDR3 is TGTGCCAGCAGGACAGGGGGTGCCCCCGGGGCGCAGTATTTT. The chain couples TRBV2 to TRBJ2-3, with 9 bases matching TRBD1. From germline, CDR1 is SNHLY and CDR2 FYNNEI. V was pared by 6 bases and J by 10 bases, with 11 bases of the junction left unmatched. CDR3 length equals 14 residues.

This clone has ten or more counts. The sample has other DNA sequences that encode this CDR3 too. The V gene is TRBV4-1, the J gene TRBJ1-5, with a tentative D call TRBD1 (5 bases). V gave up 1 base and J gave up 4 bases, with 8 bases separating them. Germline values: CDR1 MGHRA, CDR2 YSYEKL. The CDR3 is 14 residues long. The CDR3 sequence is CASSQGQGNQPQHF. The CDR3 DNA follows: TGCGCCAGCAGCCAAGGGCAGGGAAATCAGCCCCAGCATTTT.

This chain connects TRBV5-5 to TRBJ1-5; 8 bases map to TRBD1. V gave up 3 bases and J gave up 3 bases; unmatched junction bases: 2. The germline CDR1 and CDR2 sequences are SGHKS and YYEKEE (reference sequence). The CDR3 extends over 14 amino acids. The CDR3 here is CASSWDRHNQPQHF. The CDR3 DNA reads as TGTGCCAGCAGCTGGGACAGGCACAATCAGCCCCAGCATTTT. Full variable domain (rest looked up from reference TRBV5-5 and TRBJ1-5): DAGVTQSPTHLIKTRGQQVTLRCSPISGHKSVSWYQQVLGQGPQFIFQYYEKEERGRGNFPDRFSARQFPNYSSELNVNALLLGDSALYLCASSWDRHNQPQHFGDGTRLSIL.

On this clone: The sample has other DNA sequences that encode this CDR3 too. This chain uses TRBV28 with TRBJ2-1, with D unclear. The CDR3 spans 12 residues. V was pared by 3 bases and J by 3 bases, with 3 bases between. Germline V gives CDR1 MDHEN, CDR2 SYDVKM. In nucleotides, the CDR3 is TGTGCCAGCAGTTTCCGCTACAATGAGCAGTTCTTC. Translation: CASSFRYNEQFF.

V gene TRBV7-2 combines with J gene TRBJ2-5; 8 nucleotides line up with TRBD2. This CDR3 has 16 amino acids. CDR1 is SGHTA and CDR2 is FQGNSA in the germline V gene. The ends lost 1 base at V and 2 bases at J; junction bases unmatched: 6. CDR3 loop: CASSLDIGGGQETQYF. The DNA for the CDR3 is TGTGCCAGCAGCTTAGACATAGGCGGGGGGCAAGAGACCCAGTACTTC.